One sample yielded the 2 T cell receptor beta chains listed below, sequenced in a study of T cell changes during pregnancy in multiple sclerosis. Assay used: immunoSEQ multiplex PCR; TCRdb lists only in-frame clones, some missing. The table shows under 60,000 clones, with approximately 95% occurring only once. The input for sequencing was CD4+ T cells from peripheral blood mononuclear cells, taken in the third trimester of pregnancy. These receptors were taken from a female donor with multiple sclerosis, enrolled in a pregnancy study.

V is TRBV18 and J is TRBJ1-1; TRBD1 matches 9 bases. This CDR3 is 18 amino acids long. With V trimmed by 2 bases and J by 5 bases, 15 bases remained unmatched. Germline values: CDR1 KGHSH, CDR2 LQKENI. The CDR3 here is CASSPLGQGVRRETEAFF. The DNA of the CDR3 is TGTGCCAGCTCACCATTGGGACAGGGCGTCAGAAGGGAGACTGAAGCTTTCTTT.

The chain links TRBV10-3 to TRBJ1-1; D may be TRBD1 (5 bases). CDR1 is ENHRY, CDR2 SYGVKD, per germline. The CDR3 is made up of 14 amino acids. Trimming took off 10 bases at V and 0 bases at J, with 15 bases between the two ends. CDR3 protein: CATKQETVNTEAFF. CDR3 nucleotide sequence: TGTGCCACCAAACAGGAGACAGTGAACACTGAAGCTTTCTTT.